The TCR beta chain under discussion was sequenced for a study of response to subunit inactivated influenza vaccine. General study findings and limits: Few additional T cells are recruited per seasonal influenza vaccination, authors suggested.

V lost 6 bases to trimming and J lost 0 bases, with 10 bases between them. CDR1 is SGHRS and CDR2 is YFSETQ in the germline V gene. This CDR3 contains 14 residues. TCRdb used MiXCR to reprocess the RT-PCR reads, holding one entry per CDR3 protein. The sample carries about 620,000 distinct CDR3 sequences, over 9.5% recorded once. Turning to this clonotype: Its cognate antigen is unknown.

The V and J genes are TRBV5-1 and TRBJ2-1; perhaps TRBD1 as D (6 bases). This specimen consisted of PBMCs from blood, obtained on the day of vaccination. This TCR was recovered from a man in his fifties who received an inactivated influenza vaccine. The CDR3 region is CASKGENSYNEQFF. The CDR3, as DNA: TGCGCCAGCAAGGGGGAGAACTCCTACAATGAGCAGTTCTTC.